These T cell receptor beta chains were read from a single sample in a study of T-cell reconstitution after alpha-beta-depleted transplantation in children. TCRdb reprocessed the PCR reads with MiXCR, giving one entry per CDR3 protein. This table has about 370,000 distinct CDR3 sequences, about 20% appearing once. The source material was PBMCs from the stem cell graft donor, sampled from the stem cell graft. Source of these receptors: a human donor who donated a stem cell graft to a child with acute myeloid leukemia. The CDR3 runs from the conserved cysteine through the conserved F or W. Each record gives: J gene, V gene, CDR3 length, clone size, D gene, CDR3 DNA, CDR3 protein. D genes are given only for firm matches. Size is stated for part of the rows, as once, few or many counts, or as a class when the clone is expanded.

J: TRBJ2-2; V: TRBV20-1; length: 12; size: many; D: -; DNA: TGCAGTGCTAAAGCGAACACCGGGGAGCTGTTTTTT; CDR3: CSAKANTGELFF
J: TRBJ2-7; V: TRBV20-1; length: 16; size: once; D: TRBD2; DNA: TGCAGTGCTAGATCCAGCGGGAGGGCCCCAGCCTACGAGCAGTACTTC; CDR3: CSARSSGRAPAYEQYF
J: TRBJ2-1; V: TRBV29-1; length: 13; size: many; D: -; DNA: TGCAGCGTTTTGGAGGGGGCCTACAATGAGCAGTTCTTC; CDR3: CSVLEGAYNEQFF
J: TRBJ2-6; V: TRBV10-3; length: 16; size: few; D: -; DNA: TGTGCCATCAGTGAGTCTCTATACTCTGGGGCCAACGTCCTGACTTTC; CDR3: CAISESLYSGANVLTF
J: TRBJ2-5; V: TRBV2; length: 13; size: -; D: -; DNA: TGTGCCAGCAGTGCCTGGCAGTTAATGACCCAGTACTTC; CDR3: CASSAWQLMTQYF
J: TRBJ2-7; V: TRBV20-1; length: 17; size: many; D: TRBD2; DNA: TGCAGTGCTAGTGAAACGGGACTAGCGGGAGTAGTCCACGAGCAGTACTTC; CDR3: CSASETGLAGVVHEQYF
J: TRBJ1-1; V: TRBV6-1; length: 14; size: -; D: -; DNA: TGTGCCAGCAGCTGGGGCGGACCAGACACTGAAGCTTTCTTT; CDR3: CASSWGGPDTEAFF
J: TRBJ2-1; V: TRBV12-3/TRBV12-4; length: 15; size: many; D: -; DNA: TGTGCCAGCAGTCTACAAGGACTCGGGAACAATGAGCAGTTCTTC; CDR3: CASSLQGLGNNEQFF
J: TRBJ2-3; V: TRBV5-1; length: 16; size: -; D: TRBD2; DNA: TGCGCCAGCAGCTTGGGAGCGGGATCCGGCACAGATACGCAGTATTTT; CDR3: CASSLGAGSGTDTQYF
J: TRBJ2-5; V: TRBV7-9; length: 16; size: -; D: TRBD1; DNA: TGTGCCAGCAGCTCATTGACAGGGTCGGTTCGGGAGACCCAGTACTTC; CDR3: CASSSLTGSVRETQYF
J: TRBJ1-1; V: TRBV24-1; length: 14; size: few; D: -; DNA: TGTGCCACCAGTGACGGGGAGTTGAACACTGAAGCTTTCTTT; CDR3: CATSDGELNTEAFF
J: TRBJ2-3; V: TRBV29-1; length: 13; size: -; D: -; DNA: TGCTCCGGCTCGCCCGCAGGCACAGATACGCAGTATTTT; CDR3: CSGSPAGTDTQYF
J: TRBJ2-7; V: TRBV12-3/TRBV12-4; length: 14; size: few; D: -; DNA: TGTGCCAGCAGTCTCGGGGCGGCCGGAGGCGAGCAGTACTTC; CDR3: CASSLGAAGGEQYF
J: TRBJ1-1; V: TRBV5-1; length: 13; size: -; D: TRBD1; DNA: TGCGCCAGCAGCTTGGAAGGGGGGACAGTCGCTTTCTTT; CDR3: CASSLEGGTVAFF
J: TRBJ2-3; V: TRBV12-3/TRBV12-4; length: 13; size: -; D: -; DNA: TGTGCCAGCAGTGTAGACAGCACAGATACGCAGTATTTT; CDR3: CASSVDSTDTQYF
J: TRBJ2-1; V: TRBV20-1; length: 14; size: few; D: -; DNA: TGCAGTGCCCGAGTTCCGACAGGCCGGGGTGAGCAGTTCTTC; CDR3: CSARVPTGRGEQFF
J: TRBJ2-3; V: TRBV29-1; length: 13; size: many; D: TRBD1; DNA: TGCAGCGTCAGGGGGCCCTTAACAGATACGCAGTATTTT; CDR3: CSVRGPLTDTQYF
J: TRBJ2-7; V: TRBV12-3/TRBV12-4; length: 12; size: -; D: -; DNA: TGTGCCAGCACCCTCCTTCAAGGCGAGCAGTACTTC; CDR3: CASTLLQGEQYF
J: TRBJ1-1; V: TRBV20-1; length: 13; size: few; D: TRBD1; DNA: TGCAGTGCTGATCGACAGGGTAACACTGAAGCTTTCTTT; CDR3: CSADRQGNTEAFF
J: TRBJ2-1; V: TRBV5-1; length: 17; size: few; D: TRBD2; DNA: TGCGCCAGCAGCTGGGACGTAGCGGGTAAAACCTACAATGAGCAGTTCTTC; CDR3: CASSWDVAGKTYNEQFF
J: TRBJ2-7; V: TRBV5-1; length: 14; size: -; D: -; DNA: TGCGCCAGCAGTGCCGGAGCCCACTCCTACGAGCAGTACTTC; CDR3: CASSAGAHSYEQYF
J: TRBJ2-1; V: TRBV15; length: 13; size: many; D: -; DNA: TGTGCCACCAGCGGGAGTCCGGGGAATGAGCAGTTCTTC; CDR3: CATSGSPGNEQFF
J: TRBJ2-3; V: TRBV6-2/TRBV6-3; length: 14; size: -; D: -; DNA: TGTGCCAGCAGTTACGGGGTCAGCACAGATACGCAGTATTTT; CDR3: CASSYGVSTDTQYF
J: TRBJ2-7; V: TRBV20-1; length: 14; size: few; D: TRBD2; DNA: TGCAGTGCTAAGGGTAGCGGGAGGTGGGGCGAGCAGTACTTC; CDR3: CSAKGSGRWGEQYF
J: TRBJ2-1; V: TRBV7-9; length: 16; size: few; D: TRBD2; DNA: TGTGCCAGCAGCCCCCGAAGACTAGCGGGAGGGGATGAGCAGTTCTTC; CDR3: CASSPRRLAGGDEQFF
J: TRBJ2-7; V: TRBV7-9; length: 14; size: -; D: TRBD1; DNA: TGTGCCAGCAGCCACGACACGGACAGGGACGAGCAGTACTTC; CDR3: CASSHDTDRDEQYF
J: TRBJ2-1; V: TRBV5-1; length: 17; size: -; D: TRBD2; DNA: TGCGCCAGCAGCGTTCTAGCGGGACTCCGCTCCTACAATGAGCAGTTCTTC; CDR3: CASSVLAGLRSYNEQFF
J: TRBJ2-1; V: TRBV20-1; length: 15; size: many; D: TRBD1; DNA: TGCAGTGCCAGAGATTCGGGACAGGTTTTATTTGAGCAGTTCTTC; CDR3: CSARDSGQVLFEQFF
J: TRBJ2-2; V: TRBV20-1; length: 14; size: many; D: -; DNA: TGCAGTGCTAGGGACACGCCGGGGGCCGGGGAGCTGTTTTTT; CDR3: CSARDTPGAGELFF
J: TRBJ2-1; V: TRBV12-3/TRBV12-4; length: 16; size: many; D: -; DNA: TGTGCCAGCAGGCGGCGGGGTGGGGGGTCCTACAATGAGCAGTTCTTC; CDR3: CASRRRGGGSYNEQFF
J: TRBJ2-1; V: TRBV12-3/TRBV12-4; length: 13; size: few; D: -; DNA: TGTGCCAGCACCCTTAGCCCTAACAATGAGCAGTTCTTC; CDR3: CASTLSPNNEQFF
J: TRBJ2-1; V: TRBV28; length: 15; size: -; D: -; DNA: TGTGCCAGCAGTTTATTATTGGCGGGGAGCAATGAGCAGTTCTTC; CDR3: CASSLLLAGSNEQFF
J: TRBJ2-5; V: TRBV6-5; length: 16; size: -; D: -; DNA: TGTGCCAGTCATGTTTCGGTGGGCCTCCCGGGGGAGACCCAGTACTTC; CDR3: CASHVSVGLPGETQYF
J: TRBJ2-5; V: TRBV20-1; length: 17; size: few; D: TRBD2; DNA: TGCAGTGCTACTAAACCAGGGACTAGCGGGAGAGGAGAGACCCAGTACTTC; CDR3: CSATKPGTSGRGETQYF
J: TRBJ2-3; V: TRBV20-1; length: 13; size: many; D: -; DNA: TGCAGTGCTGGACGGCTATCAGCAGATACGCAGTATTTT; CDR3: CSAGRLSADTQYF
J: TRBJ2-1; V: TRBV21-1; length: 15; size: -; D: -; DNA: TGTGCCAGCAGCAAAGGGCTAGCGGGAGGGATCAAGCAGTTCTTC; CDR3: CASSKGLAGGIKQFF
J: TRBJ2-7; V: TRBV15; length: 14; size: -; D: TRBD1; DNA: TGTGCCACCAGCAGCCGGACAGGGTCCTACGAGCAGTACTTC; CDR3: CATSSRTGSYEQYF
J: TRBJ2-7; V: TRBV25-1; length: 13; size: -; D: -; DNA: TGTGCCAGCAGTGGTACGGGGATCTACGAGCAGTACTTC; CDR3: CASSGTGIYEQYF
J: TRBJ2-1; V: TRBV6-5; length: 16; size: few; D: TRBD2; DNA: TGTGCCAGCAGTTATGGGGGACTAGCGGGTTTCAATGAGCAGTTCTTC; CDR3: CASSYGGLAGFNEQFF
J: TRBJ2-2; V: TRBV6-4; length: 14; size: -; D: -; DNA: TGTGCCAGCAGTGAGGGGGAGGACACCGGGGAGCTGTTTTTT; CDR3: CASSEGEDTGELFF
J: TRBJ1-1; V: TRBV4-2; length: 20; size: few; D: -; DNA: TGTGCCAGCAGCCCCCTAGGAGGGGGGCGGGATGGCGAAATGAACACTGAAGCTTTCTTT; CDR3: CASSPLGGGRDGEMNTEAFF
J: TRBJ2-4; V: TRBV12-3/TRBV12-4; length: 12; size: few; D: -; DNA: TGTGCCATTTCACAGAGTTCAAACATTCAGTACTTC; CDR3: CAISQSSNIQYF
J: TRBJ2-3; V: TRBV24-1; length: 19; size: -; D: -; DNA: TGTGCCACCAGTGCTCGGAACAGGGGGCGGGAGGTGCGGGCAGATACGCAGTATTTT; CDR3: CATSARNRGREVRADTQYF
J: TRBJ1-1; V: TRBV15; length: 13; size: -; D: -; DNA: TGTGCCACCAGCAGAGATACGAACACTGAAGCTTTCTTT; CDR3: CATSRDTNTEAFF